This T cell receptor beta chain came from a study of long-term antiretroviral therapy in people with HIV. V was shortened by 5 bases and J by 0 bases, with 13 bases between the two germline ends. Germline V CDR1 and CDR2: SGHTA, FQGNSA. The CDR3 length is 15 residues. This was the immunoSEQ v3.0 assay at survey level. Here immunoSEQ multiplex PCR was the method, and the copy in TCRdb shows in-frame clones only, minus some. Seen here are around 37,000 clones, almost 85% observed once, and the top ten hold about 4.4%. Sequencing used unsorted PBMCs, obtained roughly 3.5 years after starting antiretroviral therapy. The J gene is TRBJ1-1, the V gene TRBV7-2; D not certain. The sequence was collected from a man between 18 and 35 years old with HIV. The CDR3 spells CASSPPDGMNTEAFF. CDR3 DNA sequence: TGTGCCAGCAGCCCTCCGGACGGTATGAACACTGAAGCTTTCTTT.